The sequence of this TCR beta chain was determined in a study of CXCR3-negative and CXCR3-positive naive CD8 T cells. Study as a whole: The TRB read total, about 130 million, broke down to about 1.5 +/- 0.3 million reads per library. Regarding the study as a whole: Sequencing showed both naive subsets with comparably high diversity, and memory CD8+ cells much lower.

The authors prepared UMI-labeled TRB cDNA libraries by 5' RACE. TCRdb reprocessed the 5' RACE reads and reports one entry per CDR3 protein, with no DNA. This table lists 100,000 to 150,000 distinct CDR3 sequences. CD45RO-CCR7+CD27+CD95- marked naive CD8+ T cells. The CDR3 sequence is 12 residues long. Germline V gives CDR1 SQVTM, CDR2 ANQGSEA. A remark on this clonotype: The antigen is not known.

Sequencing used naive CXCR3- CD8+ T cells from blood. Subset noted: CD45RO-CCR7+CD27+CD95- naive CD8+ T cells lacking CXCR3 (TNR3-). The sequence derives from a human donor in good health. Some clones in this sample may be carry-over from other donors' samples. This sequence joins TRBV29-1 and TRBJ2-1; no DNA is available, so the TRBD2 call from TCRdb remains unchecked. The CDR3 sequence: CSVISGRGEGFF.